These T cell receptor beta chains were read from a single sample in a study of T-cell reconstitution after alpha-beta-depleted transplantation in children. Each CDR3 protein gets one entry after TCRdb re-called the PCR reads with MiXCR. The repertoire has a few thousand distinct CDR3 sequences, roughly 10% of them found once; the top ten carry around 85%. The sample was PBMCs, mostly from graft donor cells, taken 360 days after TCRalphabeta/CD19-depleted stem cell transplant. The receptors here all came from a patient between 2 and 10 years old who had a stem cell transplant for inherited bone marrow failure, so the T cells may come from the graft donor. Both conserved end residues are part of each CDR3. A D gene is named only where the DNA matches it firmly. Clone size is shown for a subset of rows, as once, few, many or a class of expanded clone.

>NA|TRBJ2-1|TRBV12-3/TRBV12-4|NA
CACSSMSLRDAYNEQFF
TGTGCCTGCTCCAGTATGTCCCTTCGGGATGCCTACAATGAGCAGTTCTTC
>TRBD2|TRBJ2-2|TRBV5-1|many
CASSLLAVNTGELFF
TGCGCCAGCAGCTTACTAGCGGTAAACACCGGGGAGCTGTTTTTT
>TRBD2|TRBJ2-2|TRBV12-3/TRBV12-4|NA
CASRALVGRVNGELFF
TGTGCCAGCAGGGCCTTAGTTGGGAGGGTGAACGGGGAGCTGTTTTTT
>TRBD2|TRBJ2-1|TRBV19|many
CASRGAGTEQFF
TGTGCCAGTAGAGGAGCGGGGACCGAGCAGTTCTTC
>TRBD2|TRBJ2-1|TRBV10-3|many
CAIGSGGRDFGEQFF
TGTGCCATCGGCTCAGGCGGGAGGGACTTTGGTGAGCAGTTCTTC
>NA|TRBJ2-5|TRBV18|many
CASSPRAGRETQYF
TGTGCCAGCTCACCACGGGCAGGGCGGGAGACCCAGTACTTC
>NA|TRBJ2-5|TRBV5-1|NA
CASSLDSLETQYF
TGCGCCAGCAGCTTGGACAGTCTAGAGACCCAGTACTTC
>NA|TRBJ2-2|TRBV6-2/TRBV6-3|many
CASSYPWSKELFF
TGTGCCAGCAGTTACCCGTGGTCGAAGGAGCTGTTTTTT
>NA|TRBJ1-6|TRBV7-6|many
CASSPTEGHNSPLHF
TGTGCCAGCAGCCCCACCGAGGGTCATAATTCACCCCTCCACTTT
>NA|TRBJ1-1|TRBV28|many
CASSPHANTEAFF
TGTGCCAGCAGTCCCCACGCGAACACTGAAGCTTTCTTT
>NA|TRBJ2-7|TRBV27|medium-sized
CASRPPLYIDEQYF
TGTGCCAGCAGACCTCCTTTGTATATCGACGAGCAGTACTTC
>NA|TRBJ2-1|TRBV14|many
CASSLLDSHEQFF
TGTGCCAGCAGCCTTTTGGACTCTCATGAGCAGTTCTTC
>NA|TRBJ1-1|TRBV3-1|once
CASSQWGGLEAFF
TGTGCCAGCAGCCAATGGGGAGGACTTGAAGCTTTCTTT
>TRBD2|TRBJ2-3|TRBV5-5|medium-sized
CASSWSSGTIVDTQYF
TGTGCCAGCAGCTGGAGTAGCGGGACGATTGTGGATACGCAGTATTTT
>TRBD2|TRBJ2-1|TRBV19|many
CASKKGGRARNEQFF
TGTGCCAGTAAGAAGGGTGGGAGGGCGAGGAATGAGCAGTTCTTC
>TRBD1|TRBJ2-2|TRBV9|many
CASSPRTGTGELFF
TGTGCCAGCAGCCCCCGGACAGGTACCGGGGAGCTGTTTTTT
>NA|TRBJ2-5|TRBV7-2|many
CASSSREETQYF
TGTGCCAGCAGCTCCAGGGAAGAGACCCAGTACTTC
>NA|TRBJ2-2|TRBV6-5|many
CASTQERNTGELFF
TGTGCCAGCACCCAGGAGCGAAACACCGGGGAGCTGTTTTTT
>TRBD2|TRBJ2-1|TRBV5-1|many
CASSLVTGGAYNEQFF
TGCGCCAGCAGCTTGGTAACGGGGGGGGCCTACAATGAGCAGTTCTTC
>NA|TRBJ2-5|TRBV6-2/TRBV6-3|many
CASSHRQVGQETQYF
TGTGCCAGCAGTCACCGACAGGTGGGGCAAGAGACCCAGTACTTC
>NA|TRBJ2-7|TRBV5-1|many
CASSDPGRGDEQYF
TGCGCCAGCAGCGACCCGGGCCGAGGGGACGAGCAGTACTTC
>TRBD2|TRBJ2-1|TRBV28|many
CASSSSQTSGSNEQFF
TGTGCCAGCAGTTCTTCACAGACTAGCGGGAGCAATGAGCAGTTCTTC
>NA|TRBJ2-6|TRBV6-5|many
CASSYSSGANVLTF
TGTGCCAGCAGTTACAGCTCTGGGGCCAACGTCCTGACTTTC
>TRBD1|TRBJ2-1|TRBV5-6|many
CASSLGPPPPGGEQFF
TGTGCCAGCAGCTTGGGTCCACCCCCCCCAGGGGGTGAGCAGTTCTTC
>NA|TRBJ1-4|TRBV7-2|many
CASSGAFGGEKLFF
TGTGCCAGCAGCGGGGCTTTCGGAGGTGAAAAACTGTTTTTT
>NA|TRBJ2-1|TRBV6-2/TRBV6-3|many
CASSNTWDEQFF
TGTGCCAGCAGCAATACCTGGGATGAGCAGTTCTTC
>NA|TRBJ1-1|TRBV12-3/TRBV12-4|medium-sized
CASSLVAPRGAFF
TGTGCCAGCAGTTTAGTTGCCCCAAGAGGAGCTTTCTTT
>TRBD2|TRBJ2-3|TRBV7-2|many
CASSARWSGGTDTQYF
TGTGCCAGCAGCGCCCGGTGGAGCGGGGGCACAGATACGCAGTATTTT
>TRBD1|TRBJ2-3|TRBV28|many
CASSPHGTGMLTSSTDTQYF
TGTGCCAGCAGTCCACACGGGACAGGGATGCTGACTTCTAGCACAGATACGCAGTATTTT